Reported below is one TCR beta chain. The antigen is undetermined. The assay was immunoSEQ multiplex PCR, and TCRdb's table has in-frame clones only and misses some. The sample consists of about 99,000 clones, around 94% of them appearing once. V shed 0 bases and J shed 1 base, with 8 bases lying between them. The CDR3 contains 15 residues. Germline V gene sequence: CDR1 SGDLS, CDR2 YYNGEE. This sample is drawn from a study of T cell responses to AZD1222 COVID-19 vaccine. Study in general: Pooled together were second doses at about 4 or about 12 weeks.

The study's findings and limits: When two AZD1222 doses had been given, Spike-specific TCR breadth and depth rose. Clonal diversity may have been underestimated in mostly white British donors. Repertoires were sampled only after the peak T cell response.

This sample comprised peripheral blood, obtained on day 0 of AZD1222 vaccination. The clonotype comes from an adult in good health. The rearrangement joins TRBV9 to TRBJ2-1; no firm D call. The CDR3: CASSVALGSYNEQFF. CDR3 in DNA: TGTGCCAGCAGCGTAGCCTTAGGATCCTACAATGAGCAGTTCTTC.